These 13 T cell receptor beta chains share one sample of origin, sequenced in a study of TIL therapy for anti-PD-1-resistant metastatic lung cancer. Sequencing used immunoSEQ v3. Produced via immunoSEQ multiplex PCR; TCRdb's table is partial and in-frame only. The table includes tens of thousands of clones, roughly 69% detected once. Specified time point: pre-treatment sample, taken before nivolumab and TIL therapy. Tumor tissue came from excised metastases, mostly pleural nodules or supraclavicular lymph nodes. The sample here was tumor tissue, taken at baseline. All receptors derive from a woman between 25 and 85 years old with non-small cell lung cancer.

The CDR3 region has the DNA TGTGCCACTATCCGAAGTCTTTTTGGTGGGAATGAGCAGTTCTTC. Its protein is CATIRSLFGGNEQFF. The V gene is TRBV6-5, the J gene TRBJ2-1; D not certain. V was pared by 10 bases and J by 7 bases, with 23 bases between. The germline CDR1 and CDR2 sequences are MNHEY and SVGAGI. This CDR3 contains 15 residues.

The CDR3 is CASSLCHSNFSNQPQHF. DNA for the CDR3: TGCGCCAGCAGTCTTTGTCACAGCAATTTTAGCAATCAGCCCCAGCATTTT. The chain recombines TRBV23-1 with TRBJ1-5; the D is unclear. TRBV23-1 is an ORF; its function is uncertain. The CDR3 contains 17 residues. The V end was cut by 4 bases, the J end by 0 bases, with 16 bases between.

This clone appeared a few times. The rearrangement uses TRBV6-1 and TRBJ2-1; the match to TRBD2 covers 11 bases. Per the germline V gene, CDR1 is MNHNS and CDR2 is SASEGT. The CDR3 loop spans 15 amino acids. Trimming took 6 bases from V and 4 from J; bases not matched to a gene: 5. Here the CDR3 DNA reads TGTGCCAGCAGGGAACGACTAGCGGGATACAATGAGCAGTTCTTC. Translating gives CASRERLAGYNEQFF.

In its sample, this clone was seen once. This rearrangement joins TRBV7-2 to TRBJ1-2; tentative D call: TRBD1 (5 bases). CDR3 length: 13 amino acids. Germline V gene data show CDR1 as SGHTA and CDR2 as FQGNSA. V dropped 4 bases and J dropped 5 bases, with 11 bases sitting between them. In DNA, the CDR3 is TGTGCCAGCAGCTCGCGGCGGGGGTATGGCTACACCTTC. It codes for CASSSRRGYGYTF.

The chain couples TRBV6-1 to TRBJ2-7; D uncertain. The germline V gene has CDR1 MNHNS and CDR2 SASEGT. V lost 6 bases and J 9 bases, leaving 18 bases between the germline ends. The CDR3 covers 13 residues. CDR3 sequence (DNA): TGTGCCAGCAGAGGAAACTATGATACGGTGCAGTACTTC. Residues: CASRGNYDTVQYF.

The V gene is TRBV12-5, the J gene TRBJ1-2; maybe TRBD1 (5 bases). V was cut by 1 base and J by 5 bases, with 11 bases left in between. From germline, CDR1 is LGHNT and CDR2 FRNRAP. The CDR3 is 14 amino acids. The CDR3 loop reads CASGLGLGGYGYTF. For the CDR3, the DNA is TGTGCTAGTGGTTTGGGGTTGGGGGGGTATGGCTACACCTTC.

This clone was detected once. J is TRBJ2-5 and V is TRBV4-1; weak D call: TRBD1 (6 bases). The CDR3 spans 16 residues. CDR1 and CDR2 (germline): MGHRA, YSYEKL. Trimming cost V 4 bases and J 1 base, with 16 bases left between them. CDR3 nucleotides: TGCGCCAGCAGCCCCTTAAACAGGGCACGCCAAGAGACCCAGTACTTC. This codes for CASSPLNRARQETQYF.

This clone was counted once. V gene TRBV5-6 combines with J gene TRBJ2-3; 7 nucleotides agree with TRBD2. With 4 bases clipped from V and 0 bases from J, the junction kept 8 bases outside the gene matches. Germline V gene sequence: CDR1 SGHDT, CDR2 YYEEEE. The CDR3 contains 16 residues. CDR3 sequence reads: CASSPTSRISTDTQYF. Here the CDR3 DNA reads TGTGCCAGCAGCCCGACTAGCAGAATTAGCACAGATACGCAGTATTTT.

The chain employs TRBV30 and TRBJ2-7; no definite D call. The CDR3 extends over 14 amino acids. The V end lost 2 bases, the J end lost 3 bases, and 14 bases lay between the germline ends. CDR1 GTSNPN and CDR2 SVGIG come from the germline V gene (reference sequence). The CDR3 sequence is CAWSPGSRLYEQYF. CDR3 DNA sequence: TGTGCCTGGAGTCCTGGGTCTCGCCTCTACGAGCAGTACTTC.

This chain's CDR3 is CASMENEKLFF. The DNA for the CDR3 is TGTGCCAGCATGGAGAATGAAAAACTGTTTTTT. This sequence joins TRBV6-6 and TRBJ1-4; no firm D call. V lost 7 bases and J lost 5, with 5 bases in between. The CDR3 is 11 residues long. Germline V gene lookup returns CDR1 MNHNY and CDR2 SVGAGI (reference sequence).

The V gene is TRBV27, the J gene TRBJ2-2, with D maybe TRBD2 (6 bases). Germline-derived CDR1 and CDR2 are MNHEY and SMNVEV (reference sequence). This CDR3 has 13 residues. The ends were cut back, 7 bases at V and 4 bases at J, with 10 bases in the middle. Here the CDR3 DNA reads TGTGCCAGCAATTTCGGGGGCACCGGGGAGCTGTTTTTT. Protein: CASNFGGTGELFF.

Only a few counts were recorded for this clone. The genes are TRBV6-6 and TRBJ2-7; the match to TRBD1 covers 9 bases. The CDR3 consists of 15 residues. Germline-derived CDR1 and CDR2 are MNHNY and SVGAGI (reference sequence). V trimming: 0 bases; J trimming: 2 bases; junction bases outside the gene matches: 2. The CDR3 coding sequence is TGTGCCAGCAGTTACTCGCGGACAGGGGCCTACGAGCAGTACTTC. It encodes CASSYSRTGAYEQYF.

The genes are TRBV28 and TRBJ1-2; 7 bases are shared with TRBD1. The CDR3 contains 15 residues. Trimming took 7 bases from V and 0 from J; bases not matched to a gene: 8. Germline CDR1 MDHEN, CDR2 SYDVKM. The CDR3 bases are TGTGCCAGCAATAAAATTGACAGGGCTAACTATGGCTACACCTTC. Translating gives CASNKIDRANYGYTF.